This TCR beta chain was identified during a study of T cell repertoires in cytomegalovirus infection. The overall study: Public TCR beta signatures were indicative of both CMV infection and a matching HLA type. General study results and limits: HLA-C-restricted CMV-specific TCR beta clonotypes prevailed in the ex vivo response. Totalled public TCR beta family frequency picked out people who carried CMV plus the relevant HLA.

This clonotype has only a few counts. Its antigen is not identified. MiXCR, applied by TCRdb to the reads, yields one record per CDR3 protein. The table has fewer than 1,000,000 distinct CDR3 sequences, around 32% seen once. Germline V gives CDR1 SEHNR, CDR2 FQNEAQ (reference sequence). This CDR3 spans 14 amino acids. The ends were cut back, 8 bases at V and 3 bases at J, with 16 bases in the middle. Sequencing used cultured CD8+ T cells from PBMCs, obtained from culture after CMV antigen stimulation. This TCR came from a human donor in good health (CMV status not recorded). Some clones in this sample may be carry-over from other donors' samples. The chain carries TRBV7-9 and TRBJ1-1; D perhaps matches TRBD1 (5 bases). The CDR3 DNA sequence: TGTGCCAGCGGTACCTGGGGGAAGGACACTGAAGCTTTCTTT. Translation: CASGTWGKDTEAFF.